A single T cell receptor (beta chain) is shown here with its context. This clone was counted only a few times. Its antigen has not been determined. Per-nucleotide qualities are absent, and no much larger clonotype sits a single base away. Collaborating institutions collected whole blood in K2EDTA tubes following their own protocols. For TCRbeta analysis, collaborators shipped samples in one of three forms: frozen whole blood, isolated PBMCs, or DNA extracted from either of those sample types. The sample belongs to a study of blood T cell repertoires in COVID-19 (TCRdb year 2020). Background on the whole study: Samples from collaborators originated in the United States, Italy and Spain and spanned both the acute and convalescent phases of COVID-19. The prospective study material was composed of cDNA or gDNA derived from T cells, B-cell-depleted T cells, or PBMCs. Subjects who had been exposed to COVID-19, were actively infected with it, or had recovered from it provided the deeply sampled blood TCRbeta repertoires that made up the dataset. The repertoires were released in a freely available public database intended as a resource for research on the immune response to SARS-CoV-2. The samples were drawn from the first 160 participants of the ongoing ImmuneRACE study and from more than 1,000 subjects provided by 6 global collaborators. The sample metadata nearly always contained a de-identified subject ID, COVID-19 status, age in years and sex. Where HLA class I and class II types were available, the types were taken from metadata supplied by the sample provider, not from assay-based typing.

The immunoSEQ Assay, a bias-controlled multiplex PCR, was used to amplify TCRbeta CDR3 regions from genomic DNA. As for the original processing: Within the assay, amplification of reference gene primers was used to estimate how many nucleated cells each sample contained. To quantify the absolute abundance of each unique TCRbeta CDR3 rearrangement, sequence reads were collapsed and filtered. For each sample, productive Simpson clonality was calculated as the square root of Simpson's diversity index over productive rearrangements. TCRdb stores this immuneACCESS table with in-frame sequences only. Part of the clones is absent; in the studies checked, under half of the shortfall reflects unresolved V genes, and no reason is known for the rest. The D gene and trimming were derived from the DNA, and the V and J assignments and clone size from that table. The sample yields 65,000 or so clones; roughly four fifths were counted once. Around 6.4% of the sample is in the top ten clones.

Looking up the germline V gene yields CDR1 SGHVS and CDR2 FQNEAQ. Counted from cysteine to phenylalanine, this CDR3 has 16 amino acids. Solely the CDR3 DNA is kept, with 48 bases framed from the first base. Germline trimming amounts to 8 bases on V and 5 bases on J, with 15 as the count of junction bases outside the gene matches. Overall study results and their limits: Clinical and demographic metadata were provided uncurated, with the amount varying by source and participant.

Sequencing input: peripheral blood. Rearrangement joined TRBV7-8 to TRBJ2-5, and 9 junction bases match TRBD2. The clonotype originates from a woman aged 45 to 65 with active or convalescent COVID-19. The CDR3 sequence is CASGTRSGRKGETQYF. The nucleotide sequence is TGTGCCAGCGGCACGCGGAGCGGGAGGAAGGGTGAGACCCAGTACTTC.